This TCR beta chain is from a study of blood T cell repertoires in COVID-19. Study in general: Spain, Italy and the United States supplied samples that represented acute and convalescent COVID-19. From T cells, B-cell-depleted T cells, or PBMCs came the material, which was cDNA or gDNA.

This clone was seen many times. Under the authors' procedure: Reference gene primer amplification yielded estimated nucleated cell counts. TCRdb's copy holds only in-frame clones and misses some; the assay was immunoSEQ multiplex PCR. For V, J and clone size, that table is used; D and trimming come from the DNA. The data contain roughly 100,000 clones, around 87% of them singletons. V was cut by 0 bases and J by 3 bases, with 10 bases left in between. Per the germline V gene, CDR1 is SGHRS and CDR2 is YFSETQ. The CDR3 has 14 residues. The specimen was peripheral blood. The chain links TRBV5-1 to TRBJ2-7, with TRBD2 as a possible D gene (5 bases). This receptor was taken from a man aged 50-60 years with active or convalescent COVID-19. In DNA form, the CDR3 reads TGCGCCAGCAGCTTGGAATCCGGAGGCTACGAGCAGTACTTC. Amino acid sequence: CASSLESGGYEQYF. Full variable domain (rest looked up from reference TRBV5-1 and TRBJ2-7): KAGVTQTPRYLIKTRGQQVTLSCSPISGHRSVSWYQQTPGQGLQFLFEYFSETQRNKGNFPGRFSGRQFSNSRSEMNVSTLELGDSALYLCASSLESGGYEQYFGPGTRLTVT.